One and the same sample provided the 27 T cell receptor beta chains below, sequenced in a study of metastatic and nonmetastatic thyroid tumors. Treatment of any kind had been given to no patient before thyroid surgery. TCRdb re-processed the PCR reads through MiXCR. The repertoire consists of around 20,000 clones, with roughly 26% occurring once and the leading ten covering roughly a tenth. Sequencing input: tumor tissue. All receptors come from a female donor with papillary thyroid cancer or a benign thyroid nodule (not recorded which). Some clones in this sample may be carry-over from other donors' samples.

The sample holds a few counts of this clone. The CDR3 ends on some other residue instead of the conserved phenylalanine or tryptophan, so this is likely a read error. The J gene is TRBJ2-7, the V gene TRBV6-1, with D possibly TRBD1 on 6 matching bases. V was pared by 3 bases and J by 3 bases, with 18 bases between. From germline, CDR1 is MNHNS and CDR2 SASEGT. The CDR3 sequence is 16 residues long. This CDR3 reads CASSEDRKGTNYEQYS. In nucleotides, the CDR3 is TGTGCCAGCAGTGAGGACAGAAAAGGGACAAACTACGAGCAGTACTCC.

This rearrangement joins TRBV27 to TRBJ1-5, with no clear D. V was trimmed by 4 bases and J by 7 bases, leaving 11 bases between them. The CDR3 is 13 amino acids. The V gene's germline CDR1 is MNHEY and CDR2 SMNVEV (reference sequence). The CDR3 DNA reads TGTGCCAGCAGTTCACATGGCCGACAGCCCCAGCATTTT. Translation: CASSSHGRQPQHF.

The rearrangement joins TRBV19 to TRBJ2-2; D uncertain. Germline lookup yields CDR1 LNHDA and CDR2 SQIVND (reference sequence). The CDR3 length is 15 residues. V gave up 4 bases and J gave up 2 bases, with 11 bases separating them. In DNA, the CDR3 is TGTGCCAGTAGTAGTATTTCAGGAAACACCGGGGAGCTGTTTTTT. Protein sequence: CASSSISGNTGELFF.

This clone appeared many times. As DNA, the CDR3 is TGCGCCAGCAGCCAAGGCCCCTGGGGAGGAAACATTCAGTACTTC. Translated: CASSQGPWGGNIQYF. The chain combines TRBV4-1 with TRBJ2-4, with a possible D match to TRBD2 (6 bases). Germline V gene lookup returns CDR1 MGHRA and CDR2 YSYEKL. The V end lost 1 base, the J end lost 6 bases, and 13 bases lay between the germline ends. The CDR3 length is 15 residues.

The sample holds a few counts of this clone. The V gene is TRBV6-1, the J gene TRBJ2-7, with 11 bases lining up with TRBD1. The CDR3 runs to 18 residues. The V segment lost 3 bases and the J segment 5 bases; nucleotides outside the gene matches: 15. CDR1 and CDR2 (germline): MNHNS, SASEGT. DNA of the CDR3: TGTGCCAGCAGTGATTTTCGATACGGACAGGGGGCGGGCCACGAGCAGTACTTC. Amino acids: CASSDFRYGQGAGHEQYF.

This clone was recorded many times. The V call is TRBV19, the J call TRBJ1-5, with TRBD1 matching over 8 bases. V lost 9 bases and J lost 1; bases outside the gene matches: 11. The CDR3 consists of 16 residues. Germline V CDR1 and CDR2: LNHDA, SQIVND (reference sequence). Here the CDR3 DNA reads TGTGCCAGCTCCACAGGGGGGTATACGAGCAATCAGCCCCAGCATTTT. As protein: CASSTGGYTSNQPQHF.

In this sample, this clone turned up many times. The chain is built from TRBV5-1 and TRBJ2-5, with 7 bases lining up with TRBD1. The CDR3 loop spans 13 amino acids. Germline-derived CDR1 and CDR2 are SGHRS and YFSETQ. J was trimmed by 4 bases and V by 4 bases; bases with no gene match: 4. This chain's CDR3 is CASSGQATETQYF. For the CDR3, the DNA is TGCGCCAGCAGCGGACAGGCGACAGAGACCCAGTACTTC.

Note on this clone: At the DNA level, this CDR3 is encoded by other sequences in the same sample as well. The V and J genes are TRBV2 and TRBJ2-7, with 7 bases fitting TRBD1. This CDR3 is 15 amino acids long. Trimming took 5 bases from V and 4 from J; bases not matched to a gene: 11. The germline gives CDR1 SNHLY, CDR2 FYNNEI. CDR3 residues: CASSRDTTGTYEQYF. CDR3 nucleotide sequence: TGTGCCAGCAGTCGAGACACGACAGGGACATACGAGCAGTACTTC.

This clone is classed as medium-sized (0.01 to 0.1%). The chain employs TRBV30 and TRBJ2-5; a possible D gene is TRBD1 (6 bases). The CDR3 contains 15 residues. Germline lookup yields CDR1 GTSNPN and CDR2 SVGIG (reference sequence). Trimming left V 4 bases short and J 5 bases short, with 20 bases between. The CDR3: CAWTLGQPPQETQYF. CDR3 nucleotides: TGTGCCTGGACTCTCGGACAGCCCCCCCAGGAGACCCAGTACTTC.

This clone showed up just a few times. The chain carries TRBV6-5 and TRBJ2-1, with 7 nucleotides matching TRBD2. V lost 4 bases, J lost 0 bases, and 12 bases stayed unmatched. This CDR3 is built from 18 residues. Germline V gene data show CDR1 as MNHEY and CDR2 as SVGAGI. The CDR3 region is CASSSGTSGISSYNEQFF. CDR3 coding DNA: TGTGCCAGCAGTTCCGGGACCAGCGGGATCTCCTCCTACAATGAGCAGTTCTTC.

Turning to this clone: A much larger clone is a single base away; this may be a read error. V is TRBV5-1 and J is TRBJ2-3, with D hard to call. Germline V gene lookup returns CDR1 SGHRS and CDR2 YFSETQ. The CDR3 is 15 residues long. For the CDR3, the DNA is TGCTCCAGCAGCTTGGACCACTTGGGCACAGATACGCAGTATTTT. Its translation: CSSSLDHLGTDTQYF.

Notes on this clone: This may arise from a read error, as a much more abundant clone is one base away. The sample holds other DNA sequences that translate to the same CDR3. The chain has TRBV20-1 and TRBJ2-7; the D gene is possibly TRBD1 (6 bases). CDR3 length equals 11 residues. Trimming removed 5 bases at V and 13 bases at J, with 18 bases between. In germline, CDR1 is DFQATT, CDR2 SNEGSKA (reference sequence). The CDR3 reads CSAPAQGRSYF. CDR3 nucleotide sequence: TGCAGTGCTCCGGCACAGGGAAGAAGTTACTTC.

This clone was seen more than once but under ten times. The chain employs TRBV6-1 and TRBJ2-5; no clear D. CDR3 size: 14 residues. Trimming cost V 1 base and J 4 bases, with 10 bases left between them. Germline V lookup: CDR1 MNHNS, CDR2 SASEGT. CDR3 amino acids: CASSEDWNRETQYF. CDR3 nucleotide sequence: TGTGCCAGCAGTGAAGACTGGAATAGAGAGACCCAGTACTTC.

The genes are TRBV29-1 and TRBJ2-1, with 8 bases fitting TRBD2. The CDR3 is 13 residues long. The V segment lost 3 bases and the J segment 9 bases; nucleotides outside the gene matches: 7. Germline-derived CDR1 and CDR2 are SQVTM and ANQGSEA. CDR3 coding DNA: TGCAGCGTTGAGGTCCTAGCGGGCCTTGAGCAGTTCTTC. Residues: CSVEVLAGLEQFF.

Many counts were recorded for this clone. V gene TRBV5-5 combines with J gene TRBJ2-5, with D perhaps being TRBD1 or TRBD2 (5 bases each). Germline V CDR1 and CDR2: SGHKS, YYEKEE (reference sequence). The ends were cut back, 4 bases at V and 2 bases at J, with 15 bases in the middle. The CDR3 covers 15 residues. The CDR3 sequence: CASSTGGLEQETQYF. The CDR3, as DNA: TGTGCCAGCAGCACAGGAGGACTCGAGCAAGAGACCCAGTACTTC.

This clone is deemed medium-sized. The chain is built from TRBV12-3 or TRBV12-4 and TRBJ2-7; 7 nucleotides agree with TRBD2. This CDR3 is built from 15 residues. Germline trimming cut 3 bases from V and 3 bases from J; bases unmatched to any gene: 8. The CDR3 loop reads CASSFKAGVLYEQYF. Written as DNA, the CDR3 is TGTGCCAGCAGTTTTAAGGCGGGAGTTCTCTACGAGCAGTACTTC.

This clone was found a few times. The gene calls are TRBV28 and TRBJ2-7, with a tentative D call TRBD1 (5 bases). CDR3 length: 12 amino acids. V was cut by 7 bases and J by 6 bases, with 13 bases left in between. Germline V gene sequence: CDR1 MDHEN, CDR2 SYDVKM. DNA for the CDR3: TGTGCCAGCACCCCGGAAGGGGCCGAGCAGTACTTC. This codes for CASTPEGAEQYF.

The rearrangement links TRBV3-1 to TRBJ2-7; no firm D call. Trimming stripped 2 bases from V and 5 bases from J, with 13 bases between. This CDR3 has 14 amino acids. Germline V gene lookup returns CDR1 LGHDT and CDR2 YNNKEL (reference sequence). CDR3 DNA sequence: TGTGCCAGCAGCCAATCGTCGAGGTACCACGAGCAGTACTTC. Its translation: CASSQSSRYHEQYF.

This clone showed up many times. The chain links TRBV2 to TRBJ2-5, with a tentative D call TRBD2 (6 bases). CDR1 and CDR2 from the germline V gene are SNHLY and FYNNEI. The CDR3 covers 15 residues. Between the trimmed V and J ends, which lost 6 bases and 5 bases, there was a span of 19 bases. The CDR3 DNA is TGTGCCAGCAGAGTTCCTTGGGGGGACGTGGAGACCCAGTACTTC. It encodes CASRVPWGDVETQYF.

Concerning this clone itself: One end of the junction is discordant with germline, which a read error may explain. This sequence joins TRBV28 and TRBJ1-1; a weak D match, TRBD1 (5 bases). Germline V lookup: CDR1 MDHEN, CDR2 SYDVKM. CDR3 size: 14 residues. Here the CDR3 DNA reads TGTGCCAGCATTCCACCGGTGGGTGGGACTGAGGCTTTCTTT. Protein sequence: CASIPPVGGTEAFF.

This clone was seen ten or more times. The chain links TRBV30 to TRBJ2-2, with 8 bases lining up with TRBD2. Trimming cost V 2 bases and J 2 bases; bases outside gene matches: 4. Germline lookup yields CDR1 GTSNPN and CDR2 SVGIG (reference sequence). This CDR3 region has 15 residues. CDR3 region: CAWSSGRSNTGELFF. CDR3 nucleotide sequence: TGTGCCTGGAGTAGCGGGAGAAGTAACACCGGGGAGCTGTTTTTT.

The chain is built from TRBV20-1 and TRBJ2-1; the D gene is possibly TRBD1 (6 bases). The CDR3 consists of 14 residues. The germline gives CDR1 DFQATT, CDR2 SNEGSKA (reference sequence). V was cut by 5 bases and J by 3 bases, with 14 bases left in between. CDR3 sequence reads: CSAAGGQRYNEQFF. The CDR3 nucleotides read TGCAGTGCTGCAGGCGGACAGCGCTACAATGAGCAGTTCTTC.

Details on this clone: One end of the junction is discordant with germline, which a read error may explain. This chain connects TRBV25-1 to TRBJ2-2; TRBD2 is a possible D gene (7 bases). The V gene's germline CDR1 is MGHDK and CDR2 SYGVNS. This CDR3 has 19 residues. The CDR3 nucleotides read TGTGCCAGCAGCGGAGGGGGGACTATCGGGTTGAAACATTCCGGGGATCTGTTTTTT. Residues: CASSGGGTIGLKHSGDLFF.

This clone has a handful of counts. This rearrangement joins TRBV29-1 to TRBJ2-3; possibly TRBD2 for D (5 bases). Per the germline V gene, CDR1 is SQVTM and CDR2 is ANQGSEA. V was clipped by 8 bases and J by 6 bases, with 15 bases between them. The CDR3 has 12 amino acids. The DNA for the CDR3 is TGCAGCTCTTCTCCAGAGGGTGATACGCAGTATTTT. As protein: CSSSPEGDTQYF.

This clone was recorded many times. The chain uses TRBV20-1 and TRBJ1-6; D remains ambiguous. Trimming took off 8 bases at V and 6 bases at J, with 14 bases between the two ends. CDR1 is DFQATT and CDR2 is SNEGSKA in the germline V gene (reference sequence). The CDR3 is 13 amino acids. The chain's CDR3 is CSTRAQFNSPLHF. CDR3 nucleotide sequence: TGCAGTACGAGGGCACAGTTTAATTCACCCCTCCACTTT.

The chain has TRBV6-6 and TRBJ1-1, with D tentatively TRBD1 (5 bases). Trimming removed 2 bases from V and 5 bases from J, with 18 bases in between. The germline V gene encodes CDR1 MNHNY and CDR2 SVGAGI (reference sequence). CDR3 size: 16 residues. The CDR3 nucleotides are TGTGCCAGCAGTTACACGACTCCAGGGTTTCGTACTGAAGCTTTCTTT. Encoded protein: CASSYTTPGFRTEAFF.

This clone was counted a few times. This rearrangement joins TRBV28 to TRBJ1-1; 8 bases line up with TRBD1. The germline V gene encodes CDR1 MDHEN and CDR2 SYDVKM. V dropped 6 bases and J dropped 2; count of bases not matched to a gene: 8. The CDR3 is 15 residues long. As DNA, the CDR3 is TGTGCCAGCAGAGGGTGGGGACAGGCTAACACTGAAGCTTTCTTT. It codes for CASRGWGQANTEAFF.